This entry features one T cell receptor beta chain sequence. No antigen is known for it. The entry originates in a study of radiotherapy plus CTLA-4 blockade in lung cancer. Study-level information: 15% to 20% of enrolled patients responded objectively, and approximately 34% had disease control. Study-wide points: An expansion of tumor-derived TCR clones occurred in blood after radiotherapy plus ipilimumab. It was early blood T cell clone dynamics, with interferon-beta, that reportedly best predicted response.

This table comes from immunoSEQ multiplex PCR, and its TCRdb copy is limited to in-frame clones, with some not included. The data contain around 99,000 clones, almost 90% of them singletons. CDR3 length: 12 residues. The germline V gene has CDR1 SNHLY and CDR2 FYNNEI. The V end was cut by 7 bases, the J end by 5 bases, with 11 bases between. Patients in the study, people with chemo-refractory metastatic non-small-cell lung cancer, received focal radiation plus ipilimumab CTLA-4 blockade. The rearrangement joins TRBV2 to TRBJ1-1, with D possibly being TRBD1 (5 bases). This clonotype was sampled from a human donor with non-small cell lung cancer that progressed on radiotherapy plus ipilimumab. Sequencing was performed on peripheral blood, taken from a patient treated with radiotherapy plus ipilimumab. This chain's CDR3 is CASTQGWTEAFF. CDR3 DNA: TGTGCCAGCACTCAGGGATGGACTGAAGCTTTCTTT. Full variable domain (missing parts from reference TRBV2 and TRBJ1-1): EPEVTQTPSHQVTQMGQEVILRCVPISNHLYFYWYRQILGQKVEFLVSFYNNEISEKSEIFDDQFSVERPDGSNFTLKIRSTKLEDSAMYFCASTQGWTEAFFGQGTRLTVV.